A selection of T cell receptor beta chains follows, all from one sample in a study of cytomegalovirus exposure and HLA in healthy donors. Repertoires were generated with immunoSEQ multiplex PCR, while TCRdb's copy carries only in-frame clones and drops some. Its clone listing holds approximately 110,000 clones. Sample: PBMCs. The receptors shown here come from a man aged 18 to 30 in good health and CMV-seronegative. The CDR3 runs from the conserved cysteine through the conserved F or W.

CDR3aa	v_gene	j_gene
CASSPTGDTPLHF	TRBV7-9	TRBJ1-6
CASSPLGSQPQHF	TRBV28	TRBJ1-5
CASSPFVAYGYTF	TRBV7-3	TRBJ1-2
CASSSPGQGADTQYF	TRBV28	TRBJ2-3
CASSRREETQYF	TRBV10-2	TRBJ2-5
CASSPGQVSYEQYF	TRBV5-4	TRBJ2-7
CASRQDKGNTIYF	TRBV6-5	TRBJ1-3
CASRATGEGEKLFF	TRBV27	TRBJ1-4
CASSQGSTRETQYF	TRBV7-3	TRBJ2-5
CASSETPAGELFF	TRBV2	TRBJ2-2
CASAPGRGLPNVVEQFF	TRBV12-5	TRBJ2-1
CASQTSGQPYEQYF	TRBV19	TRBJ2-7
CASSFTGSEQYF	TRBV11-2	TRBJ2-7
CASRSDRFRWTQYF	TRBV27	TRBJ2-5
CTSIWTYGEQFF	TRBV1	TRBJ2-1
CASSGQGYNEQFF	TRBV7-9	TRBJ2-1
CASSVSRGVVAYEQFF	TRBV7-3	TRBJ2-1
CASSTRGQGTQETQYF	TRBV11-2	TRBJ2-5
CATSLRNQETQYF	TRBV15	TRBJ2-5
CASRGTGVLHEQYF	TRBV6-1	TRBJ2-7
CASSVHRDTEAFF	TRBV2	TRBJ1-1
CASSPESGEQYF	TRBV27	TRBJ2-7
CASSIALAGDTQYF	TRBV19	TRBJ2-3
CASSRGRVDEQYF	TRBV27	TRBJ2-7
CASSPTTYNEQFF	TRBV5-6	TRBJ2-1
CASSFSLDRDEKLFF	TRBV5-6	TRBJ1-4
CASSIFPQGGGNEQFF	TRBV19	TRBJ2-1
CARLSNTEAFF	TRBV6-5	TRBJ1-1
CSVVGTSDNEQFF	TRBV29-1	TRBJ2-1
CASSPGGDHTDTQYF	TRBV7-2	TRBJ2-3
CASSDPGISETQYF	TRBV25-1	TRBJ2-5
CASSYVTEWWTQYF	TRBV6-5	TRBJ2-5
CASSRRLTGFTEAFF	TRBV5-6	TRBJ1-1
CASSTGTDHNEQFF	TRBV2	TRBJ2-1
CASSERSAYEQYF	TRBV5-1	TRBJ2-7
CASSVGVDRGYYEQYF	TRBV25-1	TRBJ2-7
CASSIHRDRTNEKLFF	TRBV28	TRBJ1-4
CASRDTMQARKGQFF	TRBV2	TRBJ2-1